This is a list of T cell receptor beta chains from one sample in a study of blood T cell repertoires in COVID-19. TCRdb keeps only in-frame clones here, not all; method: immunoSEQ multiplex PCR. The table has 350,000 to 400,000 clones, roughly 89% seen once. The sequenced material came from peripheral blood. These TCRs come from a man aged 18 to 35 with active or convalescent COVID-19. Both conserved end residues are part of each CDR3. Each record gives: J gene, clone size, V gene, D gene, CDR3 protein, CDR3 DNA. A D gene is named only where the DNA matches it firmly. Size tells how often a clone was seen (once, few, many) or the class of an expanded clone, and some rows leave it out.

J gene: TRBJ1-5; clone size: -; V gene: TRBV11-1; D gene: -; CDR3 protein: CASSLQGNQPQHF; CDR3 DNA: TGTGCCAGCAGCTTACAGGGTAATCAGCCCCAGCATTTT
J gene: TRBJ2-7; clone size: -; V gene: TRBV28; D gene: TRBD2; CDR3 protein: CASSLVGLRQGGYEQYF; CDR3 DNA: TGTGCCAGCAGTTTAGTCGGTCTCCGCCAGGGAGGGTACGAGCAGTACTTC
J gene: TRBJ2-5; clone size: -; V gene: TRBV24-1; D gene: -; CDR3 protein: CATSDNRQTIRETQYF; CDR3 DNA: TGTGCCACCAGTGACAACCGACAGACCATTAGGGAGACCCAGTACTTC
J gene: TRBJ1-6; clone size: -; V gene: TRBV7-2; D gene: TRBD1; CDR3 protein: CASSSNRGLNSPLHF; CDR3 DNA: TGTGCCAGCAGCTCGAACAGGGGCCTAAATTCACCCCTCCACTTT
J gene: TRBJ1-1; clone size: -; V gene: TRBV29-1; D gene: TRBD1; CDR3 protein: CSVDRGHAFF; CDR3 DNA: TGCAGCGTGGACAGGGGGCATGCTTTCTTT
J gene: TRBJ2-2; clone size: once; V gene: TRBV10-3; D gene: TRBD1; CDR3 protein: CAIRTGWAGELFF; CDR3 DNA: TGTGCCATCAGGACAGGGTGGGCCGGGGAGCTGTTTTTT
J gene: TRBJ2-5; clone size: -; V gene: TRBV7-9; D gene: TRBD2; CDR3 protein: CASSLDGGTSGGQGETQYF; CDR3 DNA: TGTGCCAGCAGCTTAGACGGGGGCACTAGCGGGGGCCAAGGGGAGACCCAGTACTTC
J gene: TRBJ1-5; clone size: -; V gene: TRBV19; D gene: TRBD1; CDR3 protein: CASGDRGGYGVNQPQHF; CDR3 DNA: TGTGCCAGTGGGGACAGGGGCGGATATGGCGTCAATCAGCCCCAGCATTTT
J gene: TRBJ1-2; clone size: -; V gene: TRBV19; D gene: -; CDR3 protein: CASSMTALLINYGYTF; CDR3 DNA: TGTGCCAGTAGTATGACAGCCCTACTGATTAACTATGGCTACACCTTC
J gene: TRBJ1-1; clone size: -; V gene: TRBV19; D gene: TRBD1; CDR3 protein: CASSFRTGGKSEAFF; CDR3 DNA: TGTGCCAGTAGTTTCCGAACAGGGGGCAAATCTGAAGCTTTCTTT
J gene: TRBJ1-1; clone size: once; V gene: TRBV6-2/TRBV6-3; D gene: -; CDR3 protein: CASSLGLFRRQKENTEAFF; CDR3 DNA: TGTGCCAGCAGCTTGGGGTTATTCCGGAGGCAAAAAGAGAACACTGAAGCTTTCTTT